A selection of T cell receptor beta chains follows, all from one sample in a study of T cells in Graves' hyperthyroidism and ophthalmopathy. Each CDR3 protein gets one entry after TCRdb re-called the multiplex PCR reads with MiXCR. The repertoire holds over 700,000 distinct CDR3 sequences, with around 39% as singletons. The sample taken for sequencing was blood. These receptors were taken from a man younger than 30 with Graves' hyperthyroidism. Both conserved end residues are part of each CDR3.

j_call v_call cdr3_aa
TRBJ1-1 TRBV2 CASSDVTANTEAFF
TRBJ2-7 TRBV7-2 CASSHPPYEQYF
TRBJ1-1 TRBV2 CASSDDLLGWGFGSAFF
TRBJ1-2 TRBV11-2 CTSSPPRTGYGYTF
TRBJ2-3 TRBV7-9 CASSLPTSGGADTQYF
TRBJ2-6 TRBV5-1 CASSLRGAAGTEAF
TRBJ2-7 TRBV5-5 CASSLAGSAEQYF
TRBJ2-7 TRBV4-3 CASSQTRLAGAYEQYF
TRBJ2-7 TRBV12-3/TRBV12-4 CASSLDSGRDEQYF
TRBJ2-5 TRBV7-9 CASSLTVQETQYF
TRBJ2-7 TRBV6-1 CASSPSQGLILYGQYF
TRBJ1-1 TRBV7-9 CASSSWPAAVKAFF
TRBJ1-4 TRBV4-2 CASSLETGWGKELFF
TRBJ1-6 TRBV6-5 CASSYWDSPLHF
TRBJ1-2 TRBV4-1 CASSQDPTGGYTF
TRBJ1-1 TRBV20-1 CSASGQGVTEAFF
TRBJ1-4 TRBV29-1 CSVLTGGAEKLFF
TRBJ2-7 TRBV7-6 CASSLGLAESYEQCF
TRBJ1-3 TRBV7-2 CASSFRDTIYF
TRBJ1-1 TRBV5-1 CASSLGSLGRNTEAFF
TRBJ1-1 TRBV7-3 CASSPWTVVNTEAFF
TRBJ2-2 TRBV19 CASRSASGVMGELFF
TRBJ1-2 TRBV14 CASSQWDSEHGYTF
TRBJ2-7 TRBV14 CASSQLQGLTMEQYF
TRBJ1-2 TRBV25-1 CASVGGGQGDYGYTF
TRBJ1-1 TRBV4-1 CASSQPGTNTEAFF
TRBJ1-3 TRBV5-5 CASSLEGATGNTIYF
TRBJ1-1 TRBV15 CATYRGGSDTEAFF
TRBJ1-6 TRBV20-1 CSASGKGLDNSPLHF
TRBJ1-5 TRBV12-3/TRBV12-4 CASSFNEGLSQPQHF
TRBJ1-1 TRBV4-1 CASSQPQGNTEAFF